This record concerns one TCR beta chain sequence. This clonotype was counted between two and nine times. What this receptor recognizes is not known. One base away there is no much larger clone; base qualities are not given. This entry comes from a study of early T cells in non-severe SARS-CoV-2 infection (dated by TCRdb to about 2021). For the study in its entirety: TCR sequencing used bulk RNA from unsorted whole blood, so alpha and beta chains could not be paired.

This was a case-control study nested in a cohort of healthcare workers in London, UK, who had nasopharyngeal swab PCR tests and blood samples taken every week. Healthcare workers were recruited between 23 and 31 March 2020, during the week of the UK lockdown, and were followed weekly for up to roughly 15 weeks. Library creation used 5' RACE. The sequencer was a NextSeq 500. The TCR library protocol attached unique molecular identifiers to individual cDNA molecules to correct for sequencing error and PCR bias. Both TCR alpha and beta chains were sequenced, and tight co-correlation was observed between alpha and beta sequence abundances in each sample. For the original study's pipeline: Decombinator V4 was used to annotate the V gene, J gene and CDR3 of the TCR sequences. Expanded TCRs were defined as changing significantly between any two time points under a Poisson model with p below 0.0001. TCR abundances were normalised to the total number of TCRs sequenced in each sample and reported as counts per million. TRAV1-2 paired with TRAJ12, TRAJ20 or TRAJ33 defined MAIT TCRs, while TRAV10 paired with TRAJ18 defined iNKT TCRs. VDJdb, accessed 1 November 2021, was searched for CMV, EBV and SARS-CoV-2 annotated TCRs, with TCRs annotated for multiple antigens excluded. TCRdb reprocessing: public reads trimmed at Q25 with fastp, clones called with MiXCR, in-frame beta chains kept. Merged by CDR3 protein, the rows form single entries marked with the most common genes and DNA. TCRdb, not the authors, supplied the V and J calls. Recorded for this sample are some 40,000 distinct CDR3 sequences; less than 15% of them occurred a single time. The ten largest make up around 16% of the sample.

Study-wide findings and limitations: Matching against VDJdb was skewed toward anti-spike CD8 responses, likely underestimated virus-specific expansions, and missed private and CD4 specificities.

V and J lose 6 bases and 4 bases, and a span of 11 bases separates them. The CDR3 starts with the cysteine, ends with the phenylalanine, and has 13 residues. Only the CDR3 DNA is retained, 39 bases long and in frame from the first base. CDR1 SGHVS and CDR2 FNYEAQ were looked up in the germline V gene. The source material was whole blood. Here the chain combines TRBV7-6 and TRBJ2-3, with TRBD2 perhaps the D gene, on 6 matching bases. This receptor was taken from an adult who was a healthcare worker with PCR-confirmed SARS-CoV-2 infection or an uninfected control (not recorded which). The nucleotide sequence reads as follows: TGTGCCAGCAGTGGGGGGTTGGCAGATACGCAGTATTTT. This is translated as CASSGGLADTQYF.